Sequencing of this T cell receptor (beta chain) was carried out in a study of T cells expressing NK-cell markers. Study-level points and caveats: These clonotypes additionally ranked first within the CD3+CD56-NKG2C+ fraction of four donors.

The CDR3 loop spans 14 amino acids. One entry per CDR3 protein, without DNA, is what TCRdb gives after re-calling the 5' RACE reads. Recorded for this sample: about 260,000 distinct CDR3 sequences. Concerning this clonotype: Its antigen is not identified.

The TCR was taken from a woman aged 18-70 years in good health. This chain connects TRBV12-3 or TRBV12-4 to TRBJ1-2; the TCRdb D gene call, TRBD1, has no DNA to confirm it. Sequenced: blood T cells: a sorted CD56 or NKG2C T cell subset, CD4+ or CD8+ T cells, or bulk PBMC T cells (not recorded which). This chain's CDR3 is CASSFGDRLYGYTF.